This T cell receptor beta chain was found in a study of cytomegalovirus exposure and HLA in healthy donors. Whole-study context: Early release data held 85 million to 95 million unique TCRs from HLA-typed donors. Study-wide points: Reportedly, a later analysis found an Asian-associated ancestry cluster had fewer N-insertions than the approximately 600-donor mean. Rarity marked most TCR sequences, yet some public TCRs occurred in many donors. Researchers reported from a later analysis that most CMV-associated TCR beta chains appeared HLA-restricted.

This clone was recorded once. Its antigen is undetermined. PCR was performed using 60 Vbeta and 13 Jbeta primers. Some clones are missing from TCRdb's copy, which holds only in-frame ones; the method was immunoSEQ multiplex PCR. The repertoire has 210,000 or so clones, around 84% of them found once; the top ten carry 0.2% to 0.25%. Germline lookup yields CDR1 KGHSH and CDR2 LQKENI. Trimming cost V 6 bases and J 0 bases; bases outside gene matches: 5. The CDR3 contains 15 residues. The chain employs TRBV18 and TRBJ2-1; 7 bases match TRBD2. The sequence was collected from a girl aged 2-15 years in good health and CMV-seronegative. Sequenced sample: PBMCs. CDR3 loop: CASSLAERSYNEQFF. The CDR3 DNA is TGTGCCAGCTCCCTAGCGGAACGCTCCTACAATGAGCAGTTCTTC.